This T cell receptor beta chain was captured in a study of blood T cell repertoires in COVID-19 (TCRdb year 2020). Regarding the research as a whole: The collaborator samples originated in the United States, Italy and Spain and spanned the acute and convalescent phases of COVID-19. The prospective study material was composed of cDNA or gDNA derived from T cells, B-cell-depleted T cells, or PBMCs. Subjects who had been exposed to COVID-19, were actively infected with it, or had recovered from it provided the deeply sampled blood TCRbeta repertoires that made up the dataset. The repertoires were made available in a free public database intended to serve as a resource for research on the immune response to SARS-CoV-2. The samples were drawn from two sources: the first 160 participants of the ongoing ImmuneRACE study, and about 1,300 subjects contributed by 6 global collaborators. Sample metadata almost always included a de-identified subject ID, COVID-19 status, age in years and sex. HLA class I and class II types, where available, came from metadata supplied by the sample provider rather than from assay-based typing. Broad study findings and their caveats: How much clinical and demographic metadata was included differed by source and by participant, and the metadata was provided uncurated.

Whole blood was collected in K2EDTA tubes by collaborating institutions according to the institutions' own protocols. Collaborator samples were shipped for TCRbeta analysis as frozen whole blood, isolated PBMCs, or DNA extracted from either sample type. For this chain, trimming is 3 bases at the V end and 4 bases at the J end, and the number of junction bases without a gene match is 9. The CDR3 numbers 16 residues from cysteine through phenylalanine. Only the CDR3 region is kept as DNA, spanning 48 bases read in frame from base 1. Via the germline V gene, CDR1 is LGHNA and CDR2 YNFKEQ. The immunoSEQ Assay, a bias-controlled multiplex PCR, was used to amplify TCRbeta CDR3 regions from genomic DNA. The original pipeline was this. The number of nucleated cells in each sample was estimated by amplification of reference gene primers within the assay. To quantify the absolute abundance of each unique TCRbeta CDR3 rearrangement, sequence reads were collapsed and filtered. For each sample, productive Simpson clonality was calculated as the square root of Simpson's diversity index over productive rearrangements. The table was pulled from immuneACCESS by TCRdb, which kept in-frame rearrangements only. Such tables lose some clones; where checked, under half of the loss comes from unresolved V genes, and the rest has no known cause. V, J and clone size are taken as reported in that table, and D and trimming were inferred from the DNA itself. In all, the sample holds 110,000 to 150,000 clones, and 65% to 90% of those were seen once. The top ten clonotypes cover over 2.5% of the sample.

In regard to this clone: This clone's antigen is unknown. Nothing much larger sits one base from this clone, and base qualities are not available.

Rearrangement joined TRBV4-2 to TRBJ1-3; 7 bases in the junction line up with TRBD1. The receptor was derived from a man aged 50-60 years with acute or convalescent COVID-19. Sample: peripheral blood. The CDR3: CASSHGSQGFGNTIYF. The DNA reads as follows: TGTGCCAGCAGCCACGGATCACAGGGGTTCGGAAACACCATATATTTT.